This T cell receptor beta chain was captured in a study of blood T cell repertoires in COVID-19. As for the study in general: COVID-19 samples collected from the United States, Italy and Spain covered acute and convalescent phases. From T cells, B-cell-depleted T cells, or PBMCs came the material, which was cDNA or gDNA.

Per the original methods: Quantification of nucleated cells was approximated via reference gene primer amplification. Measured with immunoSEQ multiplex PCR; TCRdb has only the in-frame clones, and not every one. That table gives V, J and clone size, and the DNA gave D and trimming. The sample shows tens of thousands of clones, less than 90% of them seen only once. This CDR3 region has 12 residues. From germline, CDR1 is KGHSH and CDR2 LQKENI. The V gene end was trimmed by 6 bases and the J gene end by 7 bases; junction bases not matched to a gene: 6. The chain recombines TRBV18 with TRBJ2-7, with 7 bases lining up with TRBD2. The source material was peripheral blood. The receptor's source is a man aged 50 to 59 with active COVID-19. CDR3 DNA: TGTGCCAGCTCCGGGAGGCCGGAAGAGCAGTACTTC. It yields the protein CASSGRPEEQYF.